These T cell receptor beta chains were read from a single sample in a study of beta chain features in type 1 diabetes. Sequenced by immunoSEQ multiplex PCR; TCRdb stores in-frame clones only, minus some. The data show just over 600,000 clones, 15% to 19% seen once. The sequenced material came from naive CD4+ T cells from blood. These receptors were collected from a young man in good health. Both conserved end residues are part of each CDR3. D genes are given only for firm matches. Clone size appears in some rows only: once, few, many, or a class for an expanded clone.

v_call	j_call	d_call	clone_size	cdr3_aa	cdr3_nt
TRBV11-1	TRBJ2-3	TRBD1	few	CASSLVGTGTDTQYF	TGTGCCAGCAGCTTAGTAGGGACAGGCACAGATACGCAGTATTTT
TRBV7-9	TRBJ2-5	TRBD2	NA	CASSTSGSYKTQYF	TGTGCCAGCAGCACTAGCGGGAGTTATAAGACCCAGTACTTC
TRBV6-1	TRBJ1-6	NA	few	CASRSRDTRNSPLHF	TGTGCCAGCAGATCCCGGGACACCCGAAATTCACCCCTCCACTTT
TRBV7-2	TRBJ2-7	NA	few	CASTSPGLKEQYF	TGTGCCAGCACCTCACCAGGACTAAAAGAGCAGTACTTC
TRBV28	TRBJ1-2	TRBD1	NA	CASSFPYQGAGGYTF	TGTGCCAGCAGTTTCCCATACCAGGGGGCGGGTGGCTACACCTTC
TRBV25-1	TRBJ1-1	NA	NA	CASSDTIRAFF	TGTGCCAGCAGCGACACGATAAGGGCTTTCTTT
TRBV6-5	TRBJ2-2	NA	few	CASSVRGTGELFF	TGTGCCAGCAGTGTGAGGGGCACCGGGGAGCTGTTTTTT
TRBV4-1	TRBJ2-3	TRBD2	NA	CASSRRSASGVKDTQYF	TGCGCCAGCAGCCGGAGGTCGGCTAGCGGGGTCAAAGATACGCAGTATTTT
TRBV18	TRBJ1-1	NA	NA	CASSPPGVSNTEAFF	TGTGCCAGCTCACCACCAGGGGTCTCGAACACTGAAGCTTTCTTT
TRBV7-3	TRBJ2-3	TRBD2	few	CASSPGLAGDTQYF	TGTGCCAGCAGCCCGGGACTAGCGGGTGATACGCAGTATTTT
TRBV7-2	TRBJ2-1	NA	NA	CASSLTVRDEQFF	TGTGCCAGCAGCTTAACCGTGAGGGATGAGCAGTTCTTC
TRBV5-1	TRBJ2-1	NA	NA	CASSLTAATHNEQFF	TGCGCCAGCAGCTTGACAGCCGCTACCCACAATGAGCAGTTCTTC
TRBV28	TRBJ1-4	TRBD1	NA	CASRSIQGAWEKLFF	TGTGCCAGCAGGTCGATACAGGGGGCGTGGGAAAAACTGTTTTTT
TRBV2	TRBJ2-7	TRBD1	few	CASSVNRGYEQYF	TGTGCCAGCAGTGTCAACAGGGGATACGAGCAGTACTTC
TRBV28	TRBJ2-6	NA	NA	CASSSLSGANVLTF	TGTGCCAGCAGCTCCCTCTCTGGGGCCAACGTCCTGACTTTC
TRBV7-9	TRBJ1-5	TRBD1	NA	CASSFTGDGQPQHF	TGTGCCAGCAGCTTCACAGGGGATGGGCAGCCCCAGCATTTT
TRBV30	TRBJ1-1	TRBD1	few	CAVLQGPGAEAFF	TGTGCCGTTTTACAGGGGCCTGGGGCTGAAGCTTTCTTT
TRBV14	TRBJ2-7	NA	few	CASSHGQQQYF	TGTGCCAGCAGCCATGGACAGCAGCAGTACTTC
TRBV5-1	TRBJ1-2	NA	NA	CASSRDAVYGYTF	TGCGCCAGCAGCAGGGACGCAGTCTATGGCTACACCTTC
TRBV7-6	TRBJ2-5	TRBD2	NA	CASSLEFSWKTSGTQETQYF	TGTGCCAGCAGCTTAGAATTCTCTTGGAAGACTAGCGGGACCCAAGAGACCCAGTACTTC
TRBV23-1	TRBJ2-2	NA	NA	CASSQGRGQDGELFF	TGCGCCAGCAGTCAGGGCCGGGGGCAAGACGGGGAGCTGTTTTTT
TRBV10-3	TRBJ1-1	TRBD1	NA	CAIRGTGGGTEAFF	TGTGCCATCAGGGGGACAGGGGGCGGCACTGAAGCTTTCTTT
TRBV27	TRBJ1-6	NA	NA	CATRRGFTLHF	TGTGCCACACGCAGGGGTTTCACCCTCCACTTT
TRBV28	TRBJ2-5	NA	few	CASRTNEETQYF	TGTGCCAGCAGGACTAACGAAGAGACCCAGTACTTC
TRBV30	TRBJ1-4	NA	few	CAWSVRGIPNEKLFF	TGTGCCTGGAGTGTCCGTGGAATCCCTAATGAAAAACTGTTTTTT
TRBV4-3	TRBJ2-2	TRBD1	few	CASSQAGGASGELFF	TGCGCCAGCAGCCAAGCAGGGGGCGCTTCCGGGGAGCTGTTTTTT
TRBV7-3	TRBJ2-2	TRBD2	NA	CASSSPGGVGELFF	TGTGCCAGCAGCTCCCCGGGGGGTGTCGGGGAGCTGTTTTTT
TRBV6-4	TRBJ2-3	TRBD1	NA	CASSFAGTGGYDTQYF	TGTGCCAGCAGTTTTGCCGGGACAGGGGGCTATGATACGCAGTATTTT
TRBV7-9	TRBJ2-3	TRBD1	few	CASSARQGSYTDTQYF	TGTGCCAGCAGCGCCAGACAGGGGAGCTACACAGATACGCAGTATTTT
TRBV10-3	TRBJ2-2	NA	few	CAISDFSVDTNTGELFF	TGTGCCATCAGTGATTTCTCGGTCGACACGAACACCGGGGAGCTGTTTTTT
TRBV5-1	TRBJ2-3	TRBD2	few	CASSLETSGPTDTQYF	TGCGCCAGCAGCTTAGAGACTAGCGGTCCCACAGATACGCAGTATTTT
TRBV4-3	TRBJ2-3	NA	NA	CASSQDHKDTQYF	TGCGCCAGCAGCCAAGATCACAAAGATACGCAGTATTTT
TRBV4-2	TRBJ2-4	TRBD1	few	CASSQAGTENIQYF	TGTGCCAGCAGCCAGGCCGGGACAGAAAACATTCAGTACTTC
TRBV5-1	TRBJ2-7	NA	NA	CASSLALAGREQYF	TGCGCCAGCAGCTTGGCCCTGGCGGGACGCGAGCAGTACTTC
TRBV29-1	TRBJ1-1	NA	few	CSVSRRMNTEAFF	TGCAGCGTCTCCAGGAGAATGAACACTGAAGCTTTCTTT
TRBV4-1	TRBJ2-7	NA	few	CASSHHAKYEQYF	TGCGCCAGCAGCCATCATGCTAAATACGAGCAGTACTTC
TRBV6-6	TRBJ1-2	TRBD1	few	CASSYLGQKYGYTF	TGTGCCAGCAGTTACTTGGGACAGAAGTATGGCTACACCTTC
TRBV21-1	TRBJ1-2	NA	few	CASSKEGRFYGYTF	TGTGCCAGCAGCAAAGAGGGACGGTTCTATGGCTACACCTTC
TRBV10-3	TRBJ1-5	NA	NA	CAISESKGGGQPQHF	TGTGCCATCAGTGAGTCGAAGGGGGGGGGTCAGCCCCAGCATTTT
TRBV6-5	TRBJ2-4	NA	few	CASSQENIQYF	TGTGCCAGCAGTCAGGAAAACATTCAGTACTTC
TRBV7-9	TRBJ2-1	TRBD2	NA	CASSLGGRDEQFF	TGTGCCAGCAGCTTAGGCGGGAGGGATGAGCAGTTCTTC
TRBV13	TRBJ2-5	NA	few	CASSSGETQYF	TGTGCCAGCAGTAGCGGAGAGACCCAGTACTTC
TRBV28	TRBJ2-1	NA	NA	CASSYRFGVLF	TGTGCCAGCAGTTACCGATTTGGTGTCCTCTTC
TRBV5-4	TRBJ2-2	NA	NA	CASSPLVGAQTGELFF	TGTGCCAGCAGCCCGTTAGTGGGGGCGCAAACCGGGGAGCTGTTTTTT